Listed below are T cell receptor beta chains from one sample, sequenced in a study of blood T cells in healthy people across ages. Via MiXCR, TCRdb re-called the 5' RACE reads, giving one row per CDR3 protein. This table holds 1.5 million to 2 million distinct CDR3 sequences, about 35% found once. The specimen sequenced was blood. The origin of the receptors is a young woman in good health. Each CDR3 is given with its conserved first and last residue.

j_call v_call cdr3_aa
NA TRBV5-1 CASSFTGPTRYEQYF
TRBJ2-3 TRBV7-2 CASSTLAWYTDTQYF
TRBJ2-7 TRBV10-3 CAIRRQGEGLEGSYEQYF
TRBJ2-3 TRBV7-9 CASIIDPSTDTQYF
TRBJ2-2 TRBV10-3 CAISESFGSGGELFF
TRBJ2-2 TRBV7-3 CASSFLLSQTNTGELFF
TRBJ2-1 TRBV11-1 CASSKSSGGAGEQFF
TRBJ2-3 TRBV4-2 CASSQARGHQETQYF
TRBJ2-3 TRBV6-5 CASSSTTSGGFSTQYF
TRBJ2-5 TRBV20-1 CSARYREASETQYF
TRBJ2-2 TRBV5-4 CASSSSYSGSGTGELFF
TRBJ2-7 TRBV30 CAWSVIKNEQYF
TRBJ2-3 TRBV30 CAWSQGRDTQYF
TRBJ2-7 TRBV6-1 CASRTYGTGAYEQYF
TRBJ2-2 TRBV4-1 CASSLRLAGVYTGELFF
TRBJ2-7 TRBV9 CASSALAGATYEQYF
TRBJ2-1 TRBV7-9 CASSLRSSGVHNEQFF
TRBJ2-2 TRBV27 CASSLDSPPGELFF